This T cell receptor (beta chain) was retrieved from a study of T-cell memory formation after mild COVID-19. Study-wide points: Day 15 to 85 contracting clones showed balanced CD4/CD8; day 15 to 37 expanders favored CD4+.

For this clonotype: Its antigen is unknown.

This CDR3 is 20 amino acids long. The V end lost 4 bases, the J end lost 3 bases, and 28 bases lay between the germline ends. Germline CDR1 SGHRS, CDR2 YFSETQ. Amplification by 5'RACE using constant-segment primers produced TCR alpha and TCR beta cDNA libraries that carried sample barcodes and UMIs. From the 5' RACE reads, TCRdb called clonotypes with MiXCR, one entry per CDR3 protein. The sample carries some 130,000 distinct CDR3 sequences, around a sixth recorded once. The rearrangement links TRBV5-1 to TRBJ2-2; D may be TRBD2 (6 bases). The sequence derives from an adult woman who had mild COVID-19 (a few samples of this study predate the infection). Cell type and time point are not known. The sample taken for sequencing was PBMCs or a T cell subset sorted from them (not recorded which). This chain's CDR3 is CASSPDPAALATTYTGELFF. Written as DNA, the CDR3 is TGCGCCAGCAGCCCTGATCCCGCAGCCCTAGCGACTACCTACACCGGGGAGCTGTTTTTT.